In this sample, the clone carrying this T cell receptor beta chain turned up once. The sample is drawn from a study of blood T cell repertoires in COVID-19. Original analysis: Amplifying reference gene primers gave estimates of nucleated cell counts. TCRdb keeps only in-frame clones here, not all; method: immunoSEQ multiplex PCR. That table furnishes V, J and clone size, whereas the DNA furnished D and trimming. The data show about 140,000 clones, 80% to 90% seen once. The CDR3 contains 12 residues. The V gene's germline CDR1 is SGHAT and CDR2 FQDESV (reference sequence). V was pared by 6 bases and J by 4 bases, with 2 bases of the junction left unmatched.

Sequencing input: peripheral blood. The sequence was collected from a woman older than 75 with acute or convalescent COVID-19. This chain links TRBV11-1 with TRBJ1-2, with TRBD1 identical over 7 bases. The CDR3 DNA is TGTGCCAGCAGTCGACAGGGCTATGGCTACACCTTC. Its protein product is CASSRQGYGYTF.